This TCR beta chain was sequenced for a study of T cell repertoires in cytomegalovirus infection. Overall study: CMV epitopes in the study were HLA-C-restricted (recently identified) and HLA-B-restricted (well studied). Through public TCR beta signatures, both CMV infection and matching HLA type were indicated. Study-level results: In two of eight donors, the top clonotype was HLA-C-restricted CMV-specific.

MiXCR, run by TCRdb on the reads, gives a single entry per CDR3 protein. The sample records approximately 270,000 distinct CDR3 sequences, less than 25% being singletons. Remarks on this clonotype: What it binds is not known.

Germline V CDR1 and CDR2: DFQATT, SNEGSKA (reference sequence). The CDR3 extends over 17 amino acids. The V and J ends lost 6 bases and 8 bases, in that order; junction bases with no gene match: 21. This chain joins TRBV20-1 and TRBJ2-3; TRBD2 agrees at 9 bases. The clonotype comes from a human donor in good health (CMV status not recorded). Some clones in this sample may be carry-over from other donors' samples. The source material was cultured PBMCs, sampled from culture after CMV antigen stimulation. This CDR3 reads CSAQRMSGRPTPITQYF. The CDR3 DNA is TGCAGTGCCCAGAGAATGAGCGGGAGGCCTACCCCCATTACGCAGTATTTT.